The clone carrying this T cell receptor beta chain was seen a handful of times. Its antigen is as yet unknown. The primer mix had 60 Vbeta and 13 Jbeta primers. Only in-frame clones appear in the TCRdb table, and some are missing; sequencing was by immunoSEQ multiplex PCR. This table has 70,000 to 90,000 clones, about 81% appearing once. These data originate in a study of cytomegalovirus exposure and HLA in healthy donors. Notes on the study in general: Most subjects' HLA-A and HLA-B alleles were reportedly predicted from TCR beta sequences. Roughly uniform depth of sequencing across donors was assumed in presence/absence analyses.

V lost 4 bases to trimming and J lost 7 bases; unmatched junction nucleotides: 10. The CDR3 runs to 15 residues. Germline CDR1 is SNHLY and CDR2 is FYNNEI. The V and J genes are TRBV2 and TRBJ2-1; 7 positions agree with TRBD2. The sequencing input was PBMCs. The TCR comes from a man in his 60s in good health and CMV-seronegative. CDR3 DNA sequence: TGTGCCAGCAGTGTGGGGAGCGGGGCCTGGAATGAGCAGTTCTTC. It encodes CASSVGSGAWNEQFF.